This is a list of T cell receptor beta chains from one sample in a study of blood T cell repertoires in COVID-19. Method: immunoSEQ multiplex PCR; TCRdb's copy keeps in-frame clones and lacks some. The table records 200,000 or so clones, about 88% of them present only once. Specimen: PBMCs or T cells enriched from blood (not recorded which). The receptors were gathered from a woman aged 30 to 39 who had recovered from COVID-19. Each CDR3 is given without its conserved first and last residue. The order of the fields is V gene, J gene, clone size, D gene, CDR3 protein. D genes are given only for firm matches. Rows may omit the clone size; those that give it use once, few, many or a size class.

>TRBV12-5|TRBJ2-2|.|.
ASGLILTGNTGELF
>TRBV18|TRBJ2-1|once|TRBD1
ASSLGTGGYNEQF
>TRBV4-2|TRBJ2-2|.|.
ASTPSYGSGELF
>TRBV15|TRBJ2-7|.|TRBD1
ATSRDRTGAREQY
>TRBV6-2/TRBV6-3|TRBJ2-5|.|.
ASSQRQETQY
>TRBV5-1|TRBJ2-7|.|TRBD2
ASSLAGWEGAGSYEQY
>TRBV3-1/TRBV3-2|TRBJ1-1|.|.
ASNSRGTEAF
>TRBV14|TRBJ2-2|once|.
ASSQGAYNTGELF
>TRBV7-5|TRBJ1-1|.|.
VRSPDYRGRGGTEAF
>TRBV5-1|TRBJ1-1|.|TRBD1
ASSGTGGNTEAF
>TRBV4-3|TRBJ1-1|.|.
ASSQGGTLRGTEAF
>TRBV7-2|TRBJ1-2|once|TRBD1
ASSLRTGLEYGYT
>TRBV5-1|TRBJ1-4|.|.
ASSDRQLGEKLF
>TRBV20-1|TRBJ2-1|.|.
SASAGGGYNEQF
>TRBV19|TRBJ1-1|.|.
ASSGVPNTEAF
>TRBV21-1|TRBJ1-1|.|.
ASRRIRGRDTEAF
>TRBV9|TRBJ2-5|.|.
ASSVAGGKETQY
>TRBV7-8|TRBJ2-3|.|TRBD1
ASSRIRDRSTDTQY
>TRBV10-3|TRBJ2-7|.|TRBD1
AISSAPGQSYEQY
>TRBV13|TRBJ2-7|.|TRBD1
ASSLAGTEVSNEQY
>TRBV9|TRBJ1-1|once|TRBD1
ASSYRGNTEAF
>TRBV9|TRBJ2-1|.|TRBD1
ASSPRTGNNEQF
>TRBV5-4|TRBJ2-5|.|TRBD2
ASSFGSGGTQETQY
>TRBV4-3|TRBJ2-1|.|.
ASSLSWGVSYNEQF
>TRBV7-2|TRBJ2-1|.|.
ASSSARDILYNEQF
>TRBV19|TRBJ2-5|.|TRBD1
ASSITGGGVLTQY
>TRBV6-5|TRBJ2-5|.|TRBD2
ASSQTSGGAKTQY
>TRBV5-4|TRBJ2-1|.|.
ASSSPGRYNEQF
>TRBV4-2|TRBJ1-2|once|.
ASSQDSGLSGYT